These 5 T cell receptor beta chains came from one sample sequenced in a study of T cells in Graves' hyperthyroidism and ophthalmopathy. Amplified TCR beta CDR3 regions derived from RNA transcripts. Initially, a first-round RT-PCR of the TCR CDR3 employed the HTBI primer set. TCRdb reprocessed the multiplex PCR reads via MiXCR and lists one record per CDR3 protein. The sample carries hundreds of thousands of distinct CDR3 sequences, roughly 46% recorded once. Sequencing was performed on peripheral blood or thyroid tissue (not recorded which). These TCRs come from a woman aged 18-29 years with Graves' hyperthyroidism.

This clonotype was seen ten or more times. The CDR3: CASSERRGTAFF. The CDR3 DNA is TGTGCCAGCAGTGAAAGGCGGGGTACGGCTTTCTTT. The genes are TRBV2 and TRBJ1-1; D gene uncertain. The CDR3 contains 12 residues. Trimming cost V 2 bases and J 11 bases, with 12 bases left between them. Germline CDR1 is SNHLY and CDR2 is FYNNEI.

The CDR3 DNA sequence: TGTGCCAGCAGAGATAACGGAGAGACCCAGTACTTC. Its translation: CASRDNGETQYF. The chain couples TRBV2 to TRBJ2-5, with D uncertain. The CDR3 runs 12 residues. Trimming took 6 bases from V and 4 from J, leaving 9 bases between them. Germline-derived CDR1 and CDR2 are SNHLY and FYNNEI. Using reference TRBV2 and TRBJ2-5 for the parts outside the CDR3, the full variable domain is EPEVTQTPSHQVTQMGQEVILRCVPISNHLYFYWYRQILGQKVEFLVSFYNNEISEKSEIFDDQFSVERPDGSNFTLKIRSTKLEDSAMYFCASRDNGETQYFGPGTRLLVL.

This clonotype was recorded many times. This sequence joins TRBV12-3 or TRBV12-4 and TRBJ2-2; TRBD1 matches at 7 bases. The CDR3 loop spans 14 amino acids. Trimming took 9 bases from V and 0 from J; bases not matched to a gene: 4. CDR3 amino acids: CASRGQTNTGELFF. The DNA of the CDR3 is TGTGCCAGTAGGGGACAGACGAACACCGGGGAGCTGTTTTTT.

This sequence joins TRBV7-2 and TRBJ1-2; D not certain. Germline CDR1 SGHTA, CDR2 FQGNSA. The CDR3 contains 15 residues. The germline V and J ends were trimmed by 1 base and 2 bases, with 11 bases remaining between them. CDR3 residues: CASSLVNTRNYGYTF. CDR3 DNA: TGTGCCAGCAGCTTAGTTAACACTAGAAACTATGGCTACACCTTC.

This sequence joins TRBV7-6 and TRBJ2-5; 10 bases are shared with TRBD1. Germline V gene sequence: CDR1 SGHVS, CDR2 FNYEAQ. V was pared by 5 bases and J by 4 bases, with 4 bases of the junction left unmatched. This CDR3 contains 14 residues. The CDR3 loop reads CASSRTGGLETQYF. In DNA form, the CDR3 reads TGTGCCAGCAGCCGGACAGGGGGACTAGAGACCCAGTACTTC.